One TCR beta chain is described in this entry. Its antigen is not yet known. No much larger clone is present one base from it, and per-base qualities are unavailable. The data were taken from a study of blood T cell repertoires in COVID-19 (TCRdb year 2020). Regarding the research as a whole: Collaborator samples came from the United States, Italy and Spain and covered acute and convalescent phases of COVID-19. The prospective study material was composed of cDNA or gDNA derived from T cells, B-cell-depleted T cells, or PBMCs. Where available, HLA class I and class II types were obtained from metadata supplied by the sample provider rather than from assay-based typing. The sample metadata nearly always contained a de-identified subject ID, COVID-19 status, age in years and sex. Subjects who had been exposed to COVID-19, were actively infected with it, or had recovered from it provided the deeply sampled blood TCRbeta repertoires that made up the dataset. The repertoires were released in a freely available public database meant as a resource for research on the immune response to SARS-CoV-2. The samples were drawn from the first 160 participants of the ongoing ImmuneRACE study and from 950 to 1,500 subjects provided by 6 global collaborators.

The immunoSEQ Assay, a bias-controlled multiplex PCR, was used to amplify TCRbeta CDR3 regions from genomic DNA. Processing in the source paper ran as follows. The number of nucleated cells in each sample was estimated by amplification of reference gene primers within the assay. To quantify the absolute abundance of each unique TCRbeta CDR3 rearrangement, sequence reads were collapsed and filtered. For each sample, productive Simpson clonality was calculated as the square root of Simpson's diversity index across productive rearrangements. Drawn from immuneACCESS, this table holds only the in-frame rearrangements with V and J called that TCRdb kept. Clones are partly lost; checked studies trace under half to an unresolved V gene and leave the rest unexplained. V and J calls and clone size are given by that table; D and trimming were obtained from the DNA. The sample table holds hundreds of thousands of clones, of which around four fifths were seen once. The ten largest make up about a sixth of the sample.

Points the paper makes about the study in general: The amount of clinical and demographic metadata varied by source and participant and was provided uncurated.

Each collaborating institution followed its own protocols to collect whole blood in K2EDTA tubes. For TCRbeta analysis, collaborators shipped samples as frozen whole blood, isolated PBMCs, or DNA extracted from either of those sample types. Sample: peripheral blood. The origin of this receptor is a woman at least 80 years old with active or convalescent COVID-19.

The bases read TGTGCCAGCAGCTTAGGCAGACAGAACACTGAAGCTTTCTTT. This gives the protein CASSLGRQNTEAFF. Recombination linked TRBV7-6 to TRBJ1-1, with the D gene not clear enough to name. The germline ends are 7 bases apart after V is trimmed by 1 base and J by 1 base. CDR1 SGHVS and CDR2 FNYEAQ are derived from the germline V gene. Inclusive of the bounding cysteine and phenylalanine, the CDR3 is 14 residues long. The DNA shown is the 42-base CDR3, in frame from base 1.